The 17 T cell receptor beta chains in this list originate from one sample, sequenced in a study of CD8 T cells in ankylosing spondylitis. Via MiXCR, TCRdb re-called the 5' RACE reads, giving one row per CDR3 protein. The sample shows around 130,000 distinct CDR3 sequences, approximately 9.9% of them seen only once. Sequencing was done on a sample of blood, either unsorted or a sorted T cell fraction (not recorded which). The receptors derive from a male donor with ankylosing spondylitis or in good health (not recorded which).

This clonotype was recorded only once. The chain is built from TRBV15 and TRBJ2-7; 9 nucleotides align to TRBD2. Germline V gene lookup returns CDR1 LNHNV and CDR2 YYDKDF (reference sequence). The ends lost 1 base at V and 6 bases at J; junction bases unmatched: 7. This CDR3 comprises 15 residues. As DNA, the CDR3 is TGTGCCACCAGCAGAGGTGATAGCGGGAGACTCGAGCAGTACTTC. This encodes CATSRGDSGRLEQYF. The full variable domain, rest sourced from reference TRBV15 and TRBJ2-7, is DAMVIQNPRYQVTQFGKPVTLSCSQTLNHNVMYWYQQKSSQAPKLLFHYYDKDFNNEADTPDNFQSRRPNTSFCFLDIRSPGLGDTAMYLCATSRGDSGRLEQYFGPGTRLTVT.

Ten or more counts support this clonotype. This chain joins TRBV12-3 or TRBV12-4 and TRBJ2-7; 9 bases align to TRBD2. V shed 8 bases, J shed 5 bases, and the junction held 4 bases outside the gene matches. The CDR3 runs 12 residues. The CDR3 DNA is TGTGCCAGCCGGAGCGGGAGGAACGAGCAGTACTTC. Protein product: CASRSGRNEQYF.

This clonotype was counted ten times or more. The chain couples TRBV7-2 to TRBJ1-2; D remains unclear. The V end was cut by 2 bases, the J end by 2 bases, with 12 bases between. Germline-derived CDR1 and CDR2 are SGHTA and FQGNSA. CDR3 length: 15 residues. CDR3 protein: CASSLSAPNNYGYTF. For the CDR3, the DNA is TGTGCCAGCAGCTTATCCGCACCAAACAACTATGGCTACACCTTC.

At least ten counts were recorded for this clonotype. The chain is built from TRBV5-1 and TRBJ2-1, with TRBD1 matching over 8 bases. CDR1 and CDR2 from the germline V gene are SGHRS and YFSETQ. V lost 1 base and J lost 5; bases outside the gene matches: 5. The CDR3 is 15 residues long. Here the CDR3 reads CASSLQGATNNEQFF. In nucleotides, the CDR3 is TGCGCCAGCAGCTTGCAGGGGGCAACTAACAATGAGCAGTTCTTC.

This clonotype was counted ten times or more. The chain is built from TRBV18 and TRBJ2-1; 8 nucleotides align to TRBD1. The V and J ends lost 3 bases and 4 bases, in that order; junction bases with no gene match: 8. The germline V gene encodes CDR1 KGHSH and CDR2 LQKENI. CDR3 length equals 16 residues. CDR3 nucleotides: TGTGCCAGCTCACCGCCGACAGGGGTGGGATACAATGAGCAGTTCTTC. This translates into CASSPPTGVGYNEQFF.

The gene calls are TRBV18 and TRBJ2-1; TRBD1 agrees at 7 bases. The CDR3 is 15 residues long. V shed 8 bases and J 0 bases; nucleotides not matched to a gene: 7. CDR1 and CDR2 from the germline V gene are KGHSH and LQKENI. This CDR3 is CASRQGASSYNEQFF. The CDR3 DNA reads TGTGCCAGCAGACAGGGCGCGAGCTCCTACAATGAGCAGTTCTTC.

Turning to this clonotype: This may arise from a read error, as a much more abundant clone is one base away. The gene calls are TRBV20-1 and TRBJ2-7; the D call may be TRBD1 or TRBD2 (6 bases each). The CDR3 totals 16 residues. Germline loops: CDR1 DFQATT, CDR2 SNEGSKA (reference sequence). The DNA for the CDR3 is TGCACTGCTAGAGCCTACGGGGGCGGTTCGATCGTCGAGCAGTACTTC. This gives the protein CTARAYGGGSIVEQYF.

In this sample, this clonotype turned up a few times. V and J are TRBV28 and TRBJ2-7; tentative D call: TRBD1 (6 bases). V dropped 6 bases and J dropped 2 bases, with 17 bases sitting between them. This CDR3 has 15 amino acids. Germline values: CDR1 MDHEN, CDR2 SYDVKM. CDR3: CASRDGKGVPYEQYF. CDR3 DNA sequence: TGTGCCAGCAGGGATGGCAAGGGGGTCCCCTACGAGCAGTACTTC.

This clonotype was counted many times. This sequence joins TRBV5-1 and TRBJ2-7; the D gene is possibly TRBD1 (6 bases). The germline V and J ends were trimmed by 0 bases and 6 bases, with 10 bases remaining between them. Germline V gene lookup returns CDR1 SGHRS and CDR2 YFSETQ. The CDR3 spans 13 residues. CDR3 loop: CASSLARGGEQYF. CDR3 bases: TGCGCCAGCAGCTTGGCCAGGGGTGGCGAGCAGTACTTC.

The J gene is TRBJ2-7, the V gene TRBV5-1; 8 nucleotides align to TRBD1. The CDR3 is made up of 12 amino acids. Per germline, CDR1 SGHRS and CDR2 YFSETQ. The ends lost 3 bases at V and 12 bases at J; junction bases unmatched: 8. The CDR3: CASSSGTGTGYF. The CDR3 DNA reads TGCGCCAGCAGCTCAGGTACCGGGACAGGGTACTTC.

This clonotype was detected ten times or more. The CDR3 loop reads CAFERHTQYF. The DNA of the CDR3 is TGTGCCTTCGAACGTCATACGCAGTATTTT. The chain joins TRBV30 to TRBJ2-3; D call uncertain. CDR1 is GTSNPN and CDR2 is SVGIG in the germline V gene (reference sequence). V dropped 7 bases and J dropped 7 bases, with 9 bases sitting between them. The CDR3 consists of 10 residues.

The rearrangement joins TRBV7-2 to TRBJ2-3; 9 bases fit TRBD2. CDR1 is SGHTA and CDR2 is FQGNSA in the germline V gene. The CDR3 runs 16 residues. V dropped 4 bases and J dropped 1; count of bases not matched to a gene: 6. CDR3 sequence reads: CASSSPRGGGTDTQYF. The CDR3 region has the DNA TGTGCCAGCAGCTCACCTCGCGGGGGGGGCACAGATACGCAGTATTTT. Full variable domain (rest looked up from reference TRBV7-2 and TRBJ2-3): GAGVSQSPSNKVTEKGKDVELRCDPISGHTALYWYRQSLGQGLEFLIYFQGNSAPDKSGLPSDRFSAERTGGSVSTLTIQRTQQEDSAVYLCASSSPRGGGTDTQYFGPGTRLTVL.

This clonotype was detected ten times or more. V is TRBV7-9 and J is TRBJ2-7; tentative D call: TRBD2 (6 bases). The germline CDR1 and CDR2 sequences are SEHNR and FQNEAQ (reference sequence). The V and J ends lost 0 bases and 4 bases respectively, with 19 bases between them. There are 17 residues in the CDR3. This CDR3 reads CASSLAPVLASSYEQYF. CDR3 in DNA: TGTGCCAGCAGCTTAGCGCCTGTCCTAGCGTCTTCGTACGAGCAGTACTTC.

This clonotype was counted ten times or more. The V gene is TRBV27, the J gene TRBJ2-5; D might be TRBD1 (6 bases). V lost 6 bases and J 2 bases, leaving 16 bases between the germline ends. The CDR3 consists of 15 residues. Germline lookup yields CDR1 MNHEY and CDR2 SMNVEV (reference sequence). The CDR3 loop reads CASSDPLQGQETQYF. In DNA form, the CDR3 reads TGTGCCAGCAGCGACCCCTTACAGGGACAAGAGACCCAGTACTTC.

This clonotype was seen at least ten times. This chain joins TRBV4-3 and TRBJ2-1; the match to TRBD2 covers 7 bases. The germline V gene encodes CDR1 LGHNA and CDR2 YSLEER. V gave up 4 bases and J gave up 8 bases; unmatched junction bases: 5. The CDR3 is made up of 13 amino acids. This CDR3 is CASSPRGGDEQFF. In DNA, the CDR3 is TGCGCCAGCAGCCCAAGGGGAGGGGATGAGCAGTTCTTC.

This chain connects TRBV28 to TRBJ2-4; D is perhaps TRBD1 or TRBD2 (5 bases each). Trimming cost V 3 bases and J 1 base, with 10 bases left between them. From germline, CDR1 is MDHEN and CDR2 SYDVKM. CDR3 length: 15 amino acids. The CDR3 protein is CASSFGGAAKNIQYF. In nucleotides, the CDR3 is TGTGCCAGCAGTTTTGGGGGTGCGGCCAAAAACATTCAGTACTTC.

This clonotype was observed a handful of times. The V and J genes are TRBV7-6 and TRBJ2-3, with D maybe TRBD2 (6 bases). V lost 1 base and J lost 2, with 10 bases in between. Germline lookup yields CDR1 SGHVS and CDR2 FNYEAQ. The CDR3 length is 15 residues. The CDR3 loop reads CASSLVAGTTDTQYF. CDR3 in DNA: TGTGCCAGCAGCTTAGTCGCGGGAACCACAGATACGCAGTATTTT. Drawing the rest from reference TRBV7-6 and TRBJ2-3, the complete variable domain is GAGVSQSPRYKVTKRGQDVALRCDPISGHVSLYWYRQALGQGPEFLTYFNYEAQQDKSGLPNDRFSAERPEGSISTLTIQRTEQRDSAMYRCASSLVAGTTDTQYFGPGTRLTVL.